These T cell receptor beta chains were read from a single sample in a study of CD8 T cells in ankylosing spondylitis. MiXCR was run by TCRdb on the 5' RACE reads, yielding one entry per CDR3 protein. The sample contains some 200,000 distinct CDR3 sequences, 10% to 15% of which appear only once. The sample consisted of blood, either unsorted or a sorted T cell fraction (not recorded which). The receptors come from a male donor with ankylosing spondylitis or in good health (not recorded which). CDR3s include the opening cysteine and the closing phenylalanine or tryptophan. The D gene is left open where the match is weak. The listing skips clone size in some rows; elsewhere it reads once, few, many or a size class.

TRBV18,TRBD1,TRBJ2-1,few,TGTGCCAGCTCTCCGGTCAACAGGGGTAGCAATGAGCAGTTCTTC,CASSPVNRGSNEQFF
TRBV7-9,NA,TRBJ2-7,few,TGTGCCAGCAGCCGAGGGGGGACGGTCTCCTACGAGCAGTACTTC,CASSRGGTVSYEQYF
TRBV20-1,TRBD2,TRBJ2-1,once,TGCGGTGCCGGGACTAGCGGGATCTTTTGGAGCTCCTACAATGAGCAGTTCTTC,CGAGTSGIFWSSYNEQFF
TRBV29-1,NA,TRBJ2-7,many,TGCAGCGTAGAGGGTCTTTCCTACGAGCAGTACTTC,CSVEGLSYEQYF
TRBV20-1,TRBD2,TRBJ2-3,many,TGCAGTGCTACTAGTCCCTTAGGACTAGCGGGAAAGCAAGATACGCAGTATTTT,CSATSPLGLAGKQDTQYF
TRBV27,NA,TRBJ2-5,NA,TGTGCCAGCAGTTGGGAGGGGGGGGAGACCCAGTACTTC,CASSWEGGETQYF
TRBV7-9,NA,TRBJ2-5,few,TGTGCCAGCAGCCCCCCGAGGGGGGGGGAAGAGACCCAGTACTTC,CASSPPRGGEETQYF
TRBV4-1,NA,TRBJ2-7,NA,TGCGCCAGCAGCCAACCACCCCTAAAGGCGGCGGGGGCGGTTTACGAGCAGTACTTC,CASSQPPLKAAGAVYEQYF
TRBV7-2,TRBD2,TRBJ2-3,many,TGTGCCAGCAGCCCAGGGACTAGCGGGAGTGATACGCAGTATTTT,CASSPGTSGSDTQYF
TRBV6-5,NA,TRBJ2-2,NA,TGTGCCAGCAGTTGGACAAGTCGAAATCGGGAGCTGTTTTTT,CASSWTSRNRELFF
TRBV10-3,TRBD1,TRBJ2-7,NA,TGTGCCTCCCGGGACAGGCTGGACGAGCAGTACTTC,CASRDRLDEQYF
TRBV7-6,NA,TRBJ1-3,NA,TGTGCCAGCAGCGAAGGAACTTCGGGTGGAAACACCATATATTTT,CASSEGTSGGNTIYF
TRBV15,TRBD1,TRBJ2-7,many,TGTGCCACCAGCAGAGGGGGGGACAGGGGCGTGGACGAGCAGTACTTC,CATSRGGDRGVDEQYF
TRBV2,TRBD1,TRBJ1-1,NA,TGTGCCAGCAGTGAAGCTACGATTAGGACAGGCCGTGAAGCTTTCTTT,CASSEATIRTGREAFF
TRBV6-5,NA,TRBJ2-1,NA,TGTGCCAGCAGTTTTGGACTGTTCAATGAGCAGTTCTTC,CASSFGLFNEQFF
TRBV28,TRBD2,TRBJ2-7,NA,TGTGCCAGCAGCCCACTGGAGCGGGAGTCCTACGAGCAGTACTTC,CASSPLERESYEQYF
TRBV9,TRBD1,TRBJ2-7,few,TGTGCCAGCAGCGTCGGGACAGCCCCTCACGAGCAGTACTTC,CASSVGTAPHEQYF
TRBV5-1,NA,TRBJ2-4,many,TGCGCCAGCAGTTCGACAGACCGAGCCAAAAACATTCAGTACTTC,CASSSTDRAKNIQYF
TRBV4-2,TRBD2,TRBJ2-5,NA,TGTGCCAGCAGCCAAGAGCAGGGAGGGGAGACCCAGTACTTC,CASSQEQGGETQYF
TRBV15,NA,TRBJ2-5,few,TGTGCCACCAGCGGGGGTCCTGGCGGCCAAGAGACCCAGTACTTC,CATSGGPGGQETQYF
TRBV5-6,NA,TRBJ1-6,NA,TGTGCCAGCAGCTGGAGCTCAGTTTCACCCCTCCACTTT,CASSWSSVSPLHF
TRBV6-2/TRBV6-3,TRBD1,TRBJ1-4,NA,TGTGCCAGCACTATCCTCGGACAGGGAAGGAAGGTTCCCAGTTCAACTAATGAAAAACTGTTTTTT,CASTILGQGRKVPSSTNEKLFF
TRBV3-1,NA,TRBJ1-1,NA,TGTGCCAGCAGCCGGGCTTTTTGTTGCTCGGGGAACACTGAAGCTTTCTTT,CASSRAFCCSGNTEAFF
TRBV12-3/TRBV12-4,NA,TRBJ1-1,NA,TGTGCCAGCAGTTGGAGGGCGAACACTGAAGCTTTCTTT,CASSWRANTEAFF
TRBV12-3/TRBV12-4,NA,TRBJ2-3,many,TGTGCCAGCAGTTTGTTGAGGCCCGATACGCAGTATTTT,CASSLLRPDTQYF
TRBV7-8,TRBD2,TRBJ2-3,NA,TGTGCCAGCAGCTTAGCGGCGGGGGGTGGTCCAGATACGCAGTATTTT,CASSLAAGGGPDTQYF
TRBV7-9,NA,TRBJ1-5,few,TGTGCCAGCAGCCCCGCCGGGAATCAGCCCCAGCATTTT,CASSPAGNQPQHF
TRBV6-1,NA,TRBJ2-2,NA,TGTGCCAGCAAATCCGGGAGCAACACCGGGGAGCTGTTTTTT,CASKSGSNTGELFF
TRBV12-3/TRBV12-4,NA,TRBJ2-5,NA,TGTGCCAGCAGTTTATATCGGGTAACGGTTGGAGAGACCCAGTACTTC,CASSLYRVTVGETQYF
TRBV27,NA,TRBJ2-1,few,TGTGCCAGCGGATATACAAGATCTGAGCAGTTCTTC,CASGYTRSEQFF
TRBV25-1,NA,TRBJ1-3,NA,TGTGCCAGCAGTGACCCGAGGGGTGGAAACACCATATATTTT,CASSDPRGGNTIYF
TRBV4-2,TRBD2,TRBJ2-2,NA,TGTGCCAGCAGCCAAGATGAGTCGGGAGGGAACACCGGGGAGCTGTTTTTT,CASSQDESGGNTGELFF
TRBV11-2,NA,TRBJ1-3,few,TGTGCCAGCAGGTACCCAGGGGCGCCTGGAAACACCATATATTTT,CASRYPGAPGNTIYF
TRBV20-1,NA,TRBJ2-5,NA,TGCAGTGCTAGAGATTGGGCAGGGACGGGAGAGACCCAGTACTTC,CSARDWAGTGETQYF
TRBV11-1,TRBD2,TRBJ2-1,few,TGTGCCAGCAGCTCAGTGTTCCAACGGGGGGTTTCCTACAATGAGCAGTTCTTC,CASSSVFQRGVSYNEQFF
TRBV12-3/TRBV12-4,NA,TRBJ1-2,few,TGTGCCAGCAGCCCCAACCGAGGAGGGGGGATGGGGGACTATGGCTACACCTTC,CASSPNRGGGMGDYGYTF
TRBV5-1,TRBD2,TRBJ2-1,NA,TGCGCCAGCAGCTTCGGACTAGCGGAGAACAATGAGCAGTTCTTC,CASSFGLAENNEQFF
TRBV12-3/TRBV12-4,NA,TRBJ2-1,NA,TGTGCCAGCAGACCAGGACTCCAGAATGAGCAGTTCTTC,CASRPGLQNEQFF
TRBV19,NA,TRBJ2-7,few,TGTGCCAGTAGTCCCTCGACAGCCTACGAGCAGTACTTC,CASSPSTAYEQYF
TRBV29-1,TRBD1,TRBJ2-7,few,TGCAGCGTGAGGACAGGGGCCTACGAGCAGTACTTC,CSVRTGAYEQYF
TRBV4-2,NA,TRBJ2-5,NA,TGTGCCAGCAGCCACGACGGGGGTGAAGAGACCCAGTACTTC,CASSHDGGEETQYF
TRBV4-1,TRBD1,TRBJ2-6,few,TGCGCCAGCAGCCCGACAGGGAACGGGGCCAACGTCCTGACTTTC,CASSPTGNGANVLTF
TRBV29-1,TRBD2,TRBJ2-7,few,TGCAGCGTTCTACCCCGACTAGCTTCGAACGAGCAGTACTTC,CSVLPRLASNEQYF
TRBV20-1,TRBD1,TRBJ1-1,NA,TGCAGTGCTAGAGATCCCGGGACAGGGACACATGAAGCTTTCTTT,CSARDPGTGTHEAFF
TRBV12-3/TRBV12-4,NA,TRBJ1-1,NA,TGTGCCAGCAGTCCTGACAGGTCAGAAGCTTTCTTT,CASSPDRSEAFF
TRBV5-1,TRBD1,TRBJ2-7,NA,TGCGCCAGCAGCTCCCGAGTGGCAGGGGGTTCCTTACCCGGCGAGCAGTACTTC,CASSSRVAGGSLPGEQYF
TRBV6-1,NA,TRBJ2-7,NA,TGTGCCAGCAGTGAAGGGCCGGCCTACGAGCAGTACTTC,CASSEGPAYEQYF
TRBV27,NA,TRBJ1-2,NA,TGTGCCAGCAGTTTATTGGGGTCCGCCGGGGGCTACACCTTC,CASSLLGSAGGYTF
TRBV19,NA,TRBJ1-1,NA,TGTGCCAGTAGTGGTGTTCAGGAAGCTTTCTTT,CASSGVQEAFF
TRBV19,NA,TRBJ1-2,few,TGTGCCAGTAGTCCCATACTACGGTTGGAGGATGGCTACACCTTC,CASSPILRLEDGYTF
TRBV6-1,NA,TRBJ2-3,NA,TGTGCCAGCAGTCTCGCCGTTGGTTCTAGCACAGATACGCAGTATTTT,CASSLAVGSSTDTQYF
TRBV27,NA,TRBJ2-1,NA,TGTGCCAGCAGTCTGCGACTAGGCTACGATGAGCAGTTCTTC,CASSLRLGYDEQFF
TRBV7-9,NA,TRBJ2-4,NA,TGTGCCAGCAGCGAGAGGGCGGACATTCAGTACTTC,CASSERADIQYF